The 4 T cell receptor beta chains below were found in one sample sequenced in a study of blood T cell repertoires in COVID-19. Method: immunoSEQ multiplex PCR; TCRdb's copy keeps in-frame clones and lacks some. The top ten clones hold about 1.6% of a sample with some 240,000 clones, over 80% of them seen once. Sequences were obtained from peripheral blood. The source of these receptors is a woman between 40 and 50 years old who had recovered from COVID-19.

V gene TRBV2 combines with J gene TRBJ1-1; tentative D call: TRBD1 (6 bases). Between the trimmed V and J ends, which lost 3 bases and 8 bases, there was a span of 10 bases. Germline CDR1 reads SNHLY; CDR2 reads FYNNEI. This CDR3 is built from 12 residues. CDR3 amino acids: CASSDVGTEAFF. The DNA for the CDR3 is TGTGCCAGCAGTGATGTCGGGACAGAAGCTTTCTTT.

The chain employs TRBV27 and TRBJ2-1; D unresolved. Germline CDR1 reads MNHEY; CDR2 reads SMNVEV (reference sequence). V lost 2 bases, J lost 0 bases, and 5 bases lay in between. This CDR3 is 14 amino acids long. The CDR3 here is CASSLVSSYNEQFF. Here the CDR3 DNA reads TGTGCCAGCAGTTTAGTGAGCTCCTACAATGAGCAGTTCTTC.

The genes are TRBV11-2 and TRBJ2-2; D perhaps matches TRBD2 (7 bases). V lost 2 bases and J lost 4, with 14 bases in between. CDR3 length equals 16 residues. Germline V gives CDR1 SGHAT, CDR2 FQNNGV. Here the CDR3 DNA reads TGTGCCAGCAGCTTACGCGGGGGCGCGGGCACCGGGGAGCTGTTTTTT. Protein sequence: CASSLRGGAGTGELFF.

V is TRBV12-2 and J is TRBJ1-6; TRBD1 is taken as the D call from the table, unchecked against the DNA. TRBV12-2 is marked as a pseudogene. The CDR3 has 18 residues. The CDR3 nucleotides read TGTGCAAGTCGCGGGGGCACAGGGGTTTCCTCCTATAATTCACCCCTCCACTTT. It specifies CASRGGTGVSSYNSPLHF.